This entry features one TCR beta chain sequence. This entry belongs to a study of T cell changes during pregnancy in multiple sclerosis. TCRdb's table, derived via immunoSEQ multiplex PCR, lists solely in-frame clones and lacks some. The sample lists roughly 72,000 clones, around 94% occurring once. The V end was cut by 4 bases, the J end by 1 base, with 15 bases between. The CDR3 is 15 residues long. The germline gives CDR1 SQVTM, CDR2 ANQGSEA. The sequence derives from a female donor with multiple sclerosis, enrolled in a pregnancy study. Sequencing used CD4+ T cells from peripheral blood mononuclear cells, obtained after pregnancy. The chain links TRBV29-1 to TRBJ2-3, with TRBD1 as a possible D gene (5 bases). As DNA, the CDR3 is TGCAGCGTTGCCCGTACAGGAGATGGCACAGATACGCAGTATTTT. Translating gives CSVARTGDGTDTQYF.